This TCR beta chain was sequenced in a study of blood T cell repertoires in COVID-19. Study background: Donors in the United States, Italy and Spain gave samples during acute or convalescent COVID-19.

In its sample, this clone ranks as medium-sized. The germline gives CDR1 SGHVS, CDR2 FNYEAQ. The CDR3 is 15 residues long. V shed 3 bases, J shed 8 bases, and the junction held 7 bases outside the gene matches. Methods used by the authors: Reference gene primer amplification yielded estimated nucleated cell counts. Some clones are missing from TCRdb's copy, which holds only in-frame ones; the method was immunoSEQ multiplex PCR. V and J calls and clone size are copied from that table; D and trimming were computed from the DNA. The data contain about 160,000 clones, around 87% of them seen just once; the ten biggest clones take up about 0.6%.

Sequences were obtained from peripheral blood. This chain uses TRBV7-6 with TRBJ2-1, with 10 bases lining up with TRBD2. The receptor was isolated from a man aged 60 to 69 with COVID-19, enrolled during active disease. The CDR3 region has the DNA TGTGCCAGCAGCTTCGAGAGCGGGGGGGCCTATGAGCAGTTCTTC. This codes for CASSFESGGAYEQFF.